A single sample gave rise to the 3 T cell receptor beta chains below, sequenced in a study of tumor-infiltrating lymphocytes in localized non-small cell lung cancer. TCRdb keeps only in-frame clones here, not all; method: immunoSEQ multiplex PCR. The sample carries about 15,000 clones, less than 80% recorded once. Sequences were obtained from lung tumor tissue. The receptors originated from a human donor with non-small cell lung cancer.

The chain carries TRBV11-2 and TRBJ2-7; D remains ambiguous. The CDR3 is 12 residues long. Germline values: CDR1 SGHAT, CDR2 FQNNGV. Deletions cut 5 bases from V and 0 bases from J, with 5 bases between. The chain's CDR3 is CASSATSYEQYF. The CDR3 nucleotides read TGTGCCAGCAGCGCGACCTCCTACGAGCAGTACTTC.

V usage is TRBV6-1 and J usage is TRBJ2-1; D may correspond to TRBD1 or TRBD2 (5 bases each). Germline CDR1 reads MNHNS; CDR2 reads SASEGT. Trimming removed 2 bases from V and 9 bases from J, with 17 bases in between. CDR3 size: 15 residues. The CDR3 sequence: CASSESVSGQLEQFF. CDR3 DNA sequence: TGTGCCAGCAGTGAATCGGTCTCGGGGCAGCTTGAGCAGTTCTTC.

This clone is labeled large. The chain carries TRBV2 and TRBJ1-2; weak D call: TRBD1 (6 bases). The CDR3 has 13 amino acids. Trimming took off 4 bases at V and 4 bases at J, with 10 bases between the two ends. Germline V gene sequence: CDR1 SNHLY, CDR2 FYNNEI. CDR3 in amino acids: CASSAGTSYGYTF. CDR3 sequence (DNA): TGTGCCAGCAGTGCCGGGACAAGCTATGGCTACACCTTC.